This entry lists 16 T cell receptor beta chains sequenced from one sample in a study of human T cells and chemical hapten exposure. Time point indicated: pre-sensitization, week 0. Treatment: therapeutic diphenylcyclopropenone sensitization with weekly scalp DPC. TCRdb processed the RACE reads anew with MiXCR; each CDR3 protein has one entry. In the table there are approximately 260,000 distinct CDR3 sequences, roughly 8.9% of which are singletons. The sample here was whole blood, taken in connection with sensitization to the hapten diphenylcyclopropenone (DPC). These receptors were taken from a woman aged 35 to 49 with alopecia areata. Some clones in this sample may be carry-over from other donors' samples.

This clonotype was observed at least ten times. The rearrangement uses TRBV6-6 and TRBJ2-1; 12 nucleotides line up with TRBD2. Germline CDR1 MNHNY, CDR2 SVGAGI (reference sequence). The CDR3 has 18 amino acids. Trimming cost V 10 bases and J 1 base; bases outside gene matches: 14. The CDR3 nucleotides are TGTGCCATAAAGACTAGCGGGAGCCTCCAACCGTCCTACAATGAGCAGTTCTTC. It yields the protein CAIKTSGSLQPSYNEQFF.

This clonotype was seen ten or more times. The V gene is TRBV29-1, the J gene TRBJ2-3, with TRBD1 identical over 10 bases. This CDR3 contains 16 residues. The germline V gene encodes CDR1 SQVTM and CDR2 ANQGSEA. V lost 6 bases, J lost 3 bases, and 12 bases stayed unmatched. CDR3 nucleotide sequence: TGCAGCGTCTTCAAGCTGGCGGGACAGGGGACAGATACGCAGTATTTT. This sequence encodes CSVFKLAGQGTDTQYF.

This clonotype was seen a few times. The chain recombines TRBV5-1 with TRBJ1-4, with D perhaps TRBD1 (6 bases). The V and J ends lost 6 bases and 2 bases respectively, with 11 bases between them. Germline CDR1 reads SGHRS; CDR2 reads YFSETQ. The CDR3 is 14 residues long. CDR3 sequence reads: CASKDRSTNEKLFF. The CDR3 nucleotides read TGCGCCAGCAAAGACAGGAGTACTAATGAAAAACTGTTTTTT.

This clonotype was seen a few times. This chain joins TRBV4-3 and TRBJ2-7; 12 bases are a match to TRBD1. V dropped 8 bases and J dropped 2; count of bases not matched to a gene: 16. The CDR3 spans 18 residues. Germline CDR1 and CDR2: LGHNA and YSLEER. The CDR3 region is CASLNRDRGPSKTYEQYF. CDR3 bases: TGCGCCAGCCTGAACCGGGACAGGGGGCCCAGCAAGACCTACGAGCAGTACTTC.

Regarding this clonotype: A much larger clone differs from this one at a single base, so this may be a read error. The chain has TRBV29-1 and TRBJ1-1; a weak D match, TRBD1 (5 bases). This CDR3 region has 16 residues. Trimming took 7 bases from V and 2 from J, leaving 23 bases between them. From germline, CDR1 is SQVTM and CDR2 ANQGSEA. The DNA of the CDR3 is TGCAGCGCCCCCCGCCGGGACCACCGAGGAAACACTGAAGCTTTCTTT. It yields the protein CSAPRRDHRGNTEAFF.

Many counts were recorded for this clonotype. The chain recombines TRBV5-1 with TRBJ2-5; D is undetermined. V shed 0 bases and J shed 0 bases, with 6 bases lying between them. Germline CDR1 and CDR2: SGHRS and YFSETQ. CDR3 length equals 14 residues. Here the CDR3 reads CASSLGRYQETQYF. For the CDR3, the DNA is TGCGCCAGCAGCTTGGGCAGGTACCAAGAGACCCAGTACTTC.

This clonotype was seen ten or more times. The CDR3 DNA reads TGTGCCAGCAGTTACTCGACGGCGGGAGGGTCCTACGAGCAGTACTTC. It specifies CASSYSTAGGSYEQYF. The V gene is TRBV6-5, the J gene TRBJ2-7, with 9 bases that match TRBD2. V shed 0 bases, J shed 1 base, and the junction held 4 bases outside the gene matches. Germline V gene lookup returns CDR1 MNHEY and CDR2 SVGAGI. There are 16 residues in the CDR3.

This clonotype was picked up a small number of times. This chain links TRBV12-3 or TRBV12-4 with TRBJ2-1; possible D gene TRBD1, 6 bases. V was pared by 5 bases and J by 8 bases, with 10 bases between. The CDR3 has 12 residues. CDR3 bases: TGTGCCAGCAGTCACCCAGGGGATGAGCAGTTCTTC. Translated, it gives CASSHPGDEQFF.

This clonotype has ten or more counts. This rearrangement joins TRBV9 to TRBJ2-2, with D uncertain. This CDR3 region has 15 residues. From germline, CDR1 is SGDLS and CDR2 YYNGEE. Deletions cut 1 base from V and 0 bases from J, with 7 bases between. The CDR3, as DNA: TGTGCCAGCAGCGTAAGTCCAACGAACACCGGGGAGCTGTTTTTT. Translating it yields CASSVSPTNTGELFF.

This clonotype turned up a few times. The genes are TRBV6-5 and TRBJ2-4, with TRBD2 matching 8 bases. The CDR3 length is 18 residues. From germline, CDR1 is MNHEY and CDR2 SVGAGI. The ends lost 6 bases at V and 0 bases at J; junction bases unmatched: 13. CDR3 loop: CASRDKWSSGRAKNIQYF. CDR3 DNA sequence: TGTGCCAGCAGAGACAAGTGGTCGAGCGGGAGAGCCAAAAACATTCAGTACTTC.

Only a few counts were recorded for this clonotype. The chain employs TRBV6-2 or TRBV6-3 and TRBJ2-7, with 7 positions matching TRBD2. This CDR3 has 14 residues. V was clipped by 8 bases and J by 3 bases; unmatched bases: 10. The germline V gene encodes CDR1 MNHEY and CDR2 SVGEGT. The CDR3 bases are TGTGCCAGCTTCCGCGGGGACTATGGCTACGAGCAGTACTTC. Amino acid sequence: CASFRGDYGYEQYF.

This clonotype has ten or more counts. CDR3 bases: TGTGCCAGCAGTTTTAGGCAGCTTGAAAAACTGTTTTTT. It yields the protein CASSFRQLEKLFF. The rearrangement joins TRBV28 to TRBJ1-4, with D unresolved. Trimming shortened V by 3 bases and J by 7 bases, and 9 bases separated the two germline ends. Per the germline V gene, CDR1 is MDHEN and CDR2 is SYDVKM. The CDR3 is 13 residues long.

This clonotype was counted a few times. This chain uses TRBV25-1 with TRBJ1-4; D remains ambiguous. V was trimmed by 8 bases and J by 7 bases, leaving 11 bases between them. CDR1 is MGHDK, CDR2 SYGVNS, per germline. The CDR3 is made up of 12 amino acids. CDR3 DNA: TGTGCCAGCCGGGGTGCTGGTGAAAAACTGTTTTTT. Amino acid sequence: CASRGAGEKLFF.

Remarks on this clonotype: At one end the junction does not follow the germline gene, possibly because of a read error. The CDR3 region has the DNA TGCGGTGCTAGAGATCGACGGGGAGACACCGGGGAGCTGTTTTTT. The encoded protein is CGARDRRGDTGELFF. This chain uses TRBV20-1 with TRBJ2-2, with a weak D call TRBD2 (5 bases). Germline V gene lookup returns CDR1 DFQATT and CDR2 SNEGSKA (reference sequence). The CDR3 length is 15 residues.

This clonotype was recorded a few times. The CDR3 is CASSRLFQETQYF. Written as DNA, the CDR3 is TGCGCCAGCAGTCGTCTCTTCCAAGAGACCCAGTACTTC. The chain combines TRBV5-1 with TRBJ2-5; D is unclear. V was cut by 5 bases and J by 1 base, with 9 bases left in between. The CDR3 totals 13 residues. CDR1 is SGHRS, CDR2 YFSETQ, per germline.

This clonotype came up many times. V usage is TRBV7-2 and J usage is TRBJ2-5, with D unresolved. The CDR3 totals 14 residues. Trimming pared 1 base from V and 2 bases from J, leaving 8 bases between. Germline V gives CDR1 SGHTA, CDR2 FQGNSA. In DNA form, the CDR3 reads TGTGCCAGCAGCTTAGGTCGCAGTCAAGAGACCCAGTACTTC. Residues: CASSLGRSQETQYF.